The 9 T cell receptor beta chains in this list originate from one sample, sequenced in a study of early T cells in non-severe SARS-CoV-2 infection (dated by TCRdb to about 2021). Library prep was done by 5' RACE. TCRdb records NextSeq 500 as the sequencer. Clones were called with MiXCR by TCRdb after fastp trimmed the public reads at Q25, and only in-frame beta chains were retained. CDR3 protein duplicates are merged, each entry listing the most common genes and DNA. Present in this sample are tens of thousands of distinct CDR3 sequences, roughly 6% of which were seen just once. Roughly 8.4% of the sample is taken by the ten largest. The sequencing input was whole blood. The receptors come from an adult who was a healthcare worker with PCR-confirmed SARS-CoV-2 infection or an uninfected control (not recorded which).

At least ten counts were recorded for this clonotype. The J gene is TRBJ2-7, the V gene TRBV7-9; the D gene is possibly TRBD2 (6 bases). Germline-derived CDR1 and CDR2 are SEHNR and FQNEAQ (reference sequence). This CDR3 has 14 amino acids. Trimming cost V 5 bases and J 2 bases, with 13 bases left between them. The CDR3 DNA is TGTGCCAGCAGCCTGGGAGGACCAACCTACGAGCAGTACTTC. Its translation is CASSLGGPTYEQYF.

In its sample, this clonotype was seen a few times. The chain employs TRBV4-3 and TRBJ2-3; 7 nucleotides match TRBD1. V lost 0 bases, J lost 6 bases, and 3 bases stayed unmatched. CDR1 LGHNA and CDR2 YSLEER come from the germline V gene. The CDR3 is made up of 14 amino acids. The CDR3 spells CASSQEQGSDTQYF. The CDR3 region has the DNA TGCGCCAGCAGCCAAGAACAGGGGAGCGATACGCAGTATTTT.

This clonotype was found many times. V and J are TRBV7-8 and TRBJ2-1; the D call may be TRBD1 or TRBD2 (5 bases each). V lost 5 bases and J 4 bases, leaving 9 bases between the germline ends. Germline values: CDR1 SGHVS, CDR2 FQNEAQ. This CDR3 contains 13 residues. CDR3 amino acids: CASSMGPYNEQFF. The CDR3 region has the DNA TGTGCCAGCAGCATGGGACCGTACAATGAGCAGTTCTTC.

The CDR3 sequence is CASSLREEQPQHF. In nucleotides, the CDR3 is TGTGCCAGCAGTTTAAGGGAGGAGCAGCCCCAGCATTTT. The chain employs TRBV6-5 and TRBJ1-5; D gene ambiguous. The CDR3 runs 13 residues. V lost 4 bases and J 7 bases, leaving 11 bases between the germline ends. CDR1 MNHEY and CDR2 SVGAGI come from the germline V gene.

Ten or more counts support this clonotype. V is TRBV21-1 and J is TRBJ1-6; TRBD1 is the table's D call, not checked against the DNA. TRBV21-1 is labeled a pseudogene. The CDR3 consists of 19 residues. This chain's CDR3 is CASSPPRGADFSYNSPLHF. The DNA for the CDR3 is TGTGCCAGCAGCCCACCTCGAGGGGCTGACTTCTCCTATAATTCACCCCTCCACTTT.

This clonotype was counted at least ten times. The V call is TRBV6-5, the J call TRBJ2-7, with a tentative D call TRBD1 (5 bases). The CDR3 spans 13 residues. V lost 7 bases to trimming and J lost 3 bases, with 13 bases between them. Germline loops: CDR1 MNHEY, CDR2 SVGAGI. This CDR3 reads CASTDINNYEQYF. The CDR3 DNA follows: TGTGCCAGCACGGACATAAACAACTACGAGCAGTACTTC.

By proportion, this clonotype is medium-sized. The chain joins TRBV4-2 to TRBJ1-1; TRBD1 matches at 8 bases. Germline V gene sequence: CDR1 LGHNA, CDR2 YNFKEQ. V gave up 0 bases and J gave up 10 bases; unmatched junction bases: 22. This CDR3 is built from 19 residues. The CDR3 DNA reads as TGTGCCAGCAGCCAAGAGGTCTACCCCCGTAGGACAGGGAAGGGCCGAGCTTTCTTT. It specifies CASSQEVYPRRTGKGRAFF.

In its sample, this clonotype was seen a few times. CDR3 nucleotide sequence: TGTGCCAGCAGTGACGATCCCTCTGGGGCCAACGTCCTGACTTTC. Translated, it gives CASSDDPSGANVLTF. This chain links TRBV6-4 with TRBJ2-6; D not resolved. This CDR3 has 15 amino acids. Trimming took off 2 bases at V and 0 bases at J, with 5 bases between the two ends. Germline values: CDR1 MRHNA, CDR2 SNTAGT.

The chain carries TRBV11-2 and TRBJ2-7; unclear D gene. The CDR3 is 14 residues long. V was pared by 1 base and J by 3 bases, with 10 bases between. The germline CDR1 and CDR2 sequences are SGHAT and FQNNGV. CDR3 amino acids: CASSLGPADYEQYF. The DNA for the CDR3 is TGTGCCAGCAGCTTAGGGCCCGCCGACTACGAGCAGTACTTC.